The 8 T cell receptor beta chains in this list originate from one sample, sequenced in a study of monozygotic twins with cystic fibrosis (dated by TCRdb to the early 2020s). Receptor amplification or capture employed the immunoSEQ multiplex PCR assay. Drawn from immuneACCESS, this table holds only the in-frame rearrangements with V and J called that TCRdb kept. Clones are partly lost; checked studies trace under half to an unresolved V gene and leave the rest unexplained. The sample table records 20,000 to 25,000 clones; 95% to 98% of these occur just once. The ten biggest clones cover about 0.15% of the sample. The sample taken for sequencing was blood. These receptors were obtained from a girl between 10 and 17 years old with cystic fibrosis.

The gene calls are TRBV5-1 and TRBJ1-2; D is unclear. The CDR3 runs to 13 residues. The germline V gene encodes CDR1 SGHRS and CDR2 YFSETQ. The germline V and J ends were trimmed by 6 bases and 4 bases, with 13 bases remaining between them. The CDR3 loop is CASTPVGSYGYTF. CDR3 nucleotide sequence: TGCGCCAGCACCCCGGTGGGAAGCTATGGCTACACCTTC.

The genes are TRBV6-1 and TRBJ2-5; D is perhaps TRBD2 (6 bases). The V gene's germline CDR1 is MNHNS and CDR2 SASEGT. This CDR3 spans 15 amino acids. Trimming stripped 0 bases from V and 2 bases from J, with 10 bases between. CDR3 sequence reads: CASSEASGEQETQYF. DNA of the CDR3: TGTGCCAGCAGTGAAGCCTCGGGGGAACAAGAGACCCAGTACTTC.

The CDR3 coding sequence is TGCGCCAGCAGCCAAGTATCGGGACTAGCGGGAGGAGGTGCTGAGCAGTTCTTC. Translating gives CASSQVSGLAGGGAEQFF. The rearrangement joins TRBV4-3 to TRBJ2-1; 15 nucleotides match TRBD2. Germline V gives CDR1 LGHNA, CDR2 YSLEER. Trimming removed 1 base from V and 9 bases from J; junction bases left unmatched: 10. The CDR3 loop spans 18 amino acids.

The chain combines TRBV5-6 with TRBJ1-2; D ambiguous. CDR1 and CDR2 from the germline V gene are SGHDT and YYEEEE. Trimming pared 4 bases from V and 0 bases from J, leaving 16 bases between. There are 16 residues in the CDR3. The CDR3 here is CASSPARKRANYGYTF. CDR3 in DNA: TGTGCCAGCAGCCCCGCAAGAAAAAGAGCTAACTATGGCTACACCTTC.

The V and J genes are TRBV6-1 and TRBJ1-2; TRBD1 matches at 7 bases. The junction had 2 bases not matched to a gene; V was cut back by 0 bases and J by 7 bases. Germline CDR1 MNHNS, CDR2 SASEGT. This CDR3 spans 13 amino acids. The CDR3: CASSEAPGGGYTF. CDR3 in DNA: TGTGCCAGCAGTGAAGCCCCAGGGGGTGGCTACACCTTC.

The chain couples TRBV28 to TRBJ2-7, with 10 positions matching TRBD1. Germline loops: CDR1 MDHEN, CDR2 SYDVKM. Unmatched junction bases numbered 10, after V lost 3 bases and J lost 8 bases. The CDR3 runs to 15 residues. CDR3 region: CASSFPDRGAGQQYF. The CDR3 DNA reads TGTGCCAGCAGTTTCCCGGACAGGGGGGCTGGGCAGCAGTACTTC.

The J gene is TRBJ1-1, the V gene TRBV13, with 8 nucleotides matching TRBD1. CDR3 length: 15 residues. Per germline, CDR1 PRHDT and CDR2 FYEKMQ (reference sequence). V trimming: 5 bases; J trimming: 6 bases; junction bases outside the gene matches: 11. In DNA form, the CDR3 reads TGTGCCAGCAGCGTCCGGGACAGGTGGAATTCTGAAGCTTTCTTT. The encoded protein is CASSVRDRWNSEAFF.

The chain recombines TRBV7-3 with TRBJ2-7; D remains ambiguous. The germline gives CDR1 SGHTA, CDR2 FQGTGA. V was cut by 0 bases and J by 0 bases, with 3 bases left in between. The CDR3 length is 13 residues. CDR3: CASSLTSSYEQYF. The CDR3 DNA follows: TGTGCCAGCAGCTTAACCAGCTCCTACGAGCAGTACTTC.